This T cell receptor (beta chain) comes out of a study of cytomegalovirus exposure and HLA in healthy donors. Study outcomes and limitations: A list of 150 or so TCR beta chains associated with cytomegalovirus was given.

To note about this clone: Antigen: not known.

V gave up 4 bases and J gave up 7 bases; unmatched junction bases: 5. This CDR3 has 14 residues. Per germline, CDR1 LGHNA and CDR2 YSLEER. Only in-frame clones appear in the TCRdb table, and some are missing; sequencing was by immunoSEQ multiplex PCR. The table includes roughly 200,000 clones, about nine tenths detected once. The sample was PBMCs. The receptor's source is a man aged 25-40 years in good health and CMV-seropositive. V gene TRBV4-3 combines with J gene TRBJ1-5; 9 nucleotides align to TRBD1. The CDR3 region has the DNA TGCGCCAGCAGCCCTGGGACAGGGAGCCAGCCCCAGCATTTT. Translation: CASSPGTGSQPQHF.